The 29 T cell receptor beta chains in this list originate from one sample, sequenced in a study of a mutant IDH1 vaccine in newly diagnosed glioma. The time point is: week 11, during vaccination. One vaccine dose held 300 ug of mutant IDH1 20-mer peptide and came with topical imiquimod. Sequencing was performed with immunoSEQ multiplex PCR; in TCRdb, only in-frame clones are kept and a portion is missing. The table records tens of thousands of clones, about 80% of them present only once. Their target antigens are unknown. The specimen comprised PBMCs, sampled from a glioma patient whose treatment included an IDH1 peptide vaccine. The receptors come from a woman aged 18-35 years with glioma.

This chain joins TRBV9 and TRBJ2-1; the D is unclear. CDR1 and CDR2 from the germline V gene are SGDLS and YYNGEE. This CDR3 has 11 residues. The germline V and J ends were trimmed by 0 bases and 7 bases, with 2 bases remaining between them. The DNA of the CDR3 is TGTGCCAGCAGCGTAGCAAATGAGCAGTTCTTC. Its translation is CASSVANEQFF.

In this sample, this clone turned up once. The chain joins TRBV1 to TRBJ2-1; TRBD1, the table's D call, lacks a check against the DNA. TRBV1 is a listed pseudogene. This CDR3 has 15 residues. CDR3 amino acids: CTSSHRDTAYNEQFF. The CDR3 DNA reads as TGCACCAGCAGCCACCGGGACACGGCATACAATGAGCAGTTCTTC.

The V gene is TRBV25-1, the J gene TRBJ2-3; no firm D call. CDR1 is MGHDK, CDR2 SYGVNS, per germline. V lost 4 bases and J lost 2, with 10 bases in between. This CDR3 region has 14 residues. CDR3 coding DNA: TGTGCCAGCAGTGTATCGGGCTTCACAGATACGCAGTATTTT. Its protein product is CASSVSGFTDTQYF.

V gene TRBV9 combines with J gene TRBJ2-2; D ambiguous. V lost 3 bases to trimming and J lost 5 bases, with 2 bases between them. The germline V gene encodes CDR1 SGDLS and CDR2 YYNGEE. This CDR3 is built from 11 residues. CDR3 sequence: CASSGTGELFF. CDR3 in DNA: TGTGCCAGCAGCGGAACCGGGGAGCTGTTTTTT.

This clone was picked up a small number of times. This chain uses TRBV5-8 with TRBJ1-2, with D hard to call. V was clipped by 1 base and J by 2 bases, with 9 bases between them. CDR3 length equals 14 residues. CDR1 and CDR2 (germline): SGHTS, YDEGEE. CDR3 coding DNA: TGTGCCAGCAGCTTGAAGGGAACCAACTATGGCTACACCTTC. This encodes CASSLKGTNYGYTF.

This clone showed up just once. The chain employs TRBV10-1 and TRBJ2-5; perhaps TRBD2 as D (6 bases). Germline loops: CDR1 WNHNN, CDR2 SYGVQD (reference sequence). The length of the CDR3 is 15 residues. Trimming removed 6 bases from V and 3 bases from J, with 17 bases in between. CDR3 residues: CASRGTAGPKETQYF. The CDR3 coding sequence is TGCGCCAGCAGGGGAACAGCGGGTCCAAAAGAGACCCAGTACTTC.

The rearrangement uses TRBV25-1 and TRBJ2-5; 14 positions agree with TRBD2. Per germline, CDR1 MGHDK and CDR2 SYGVNS. CDR3 length equals 17 residues. The V gene end was trimmed by 2 bases and the J gene end by 4 bases; junction bases not matched to a gene: 6. The CDR3: CASSETRLAGGAETQYF. CDR3 DNA: TGTGCCAGCAGTGAAACTCGACTAGCGGGGGGGGCAGAGACCCAGTACTTC. Supplemented by reference TRBV25-1 and TRBJ2-5, the full variable domain reads EADIYQTPRYLVIGTGKKITLECSQTMGHDKMYWYQQDPGMELHLIHYSYGVNSTEKGDLSSESTVSRIRTEHFPLTLESARPSHTSQYLCASSETRLAGGAETQYFGPGTRLLVL.

This chain joins TRBV2 and TRBJ1-1, with 10 bases aligning to TRBD1. CDR3 length: 18 amino acids. CDR1 and CDR2 (germline): SNHLY, FYNNEI. V gave up 6 bases and J gave up 3 bases; unmatched junction bases: 16. CDR3 amino acids: CASRRPGQGLMEDTEAFF. The CDR3 DNA follows: TGTGCCAGCAGGCGACCGGGACAGGGGCTGATGGAGGACACTGAAGCTTTCTTT.

This clone was counted between two and nine times. This chain connects TRBV30 to TRBJ1-4, with a tentative D call TRBD1 (6 bases). Germline V gene lookup returns CDR1 GTSNPN and CDR2 SVGIG (reference sequence). V was clipped by 4 bases and J by 11 bases, with 17 bases between them. The CDR3 is 13 amino acids. The chain's CDR3 is CAWTLQGGGKLFF. The CDR3 region has the DNA TGTGCCTGGACCCTACAGGGAGGGGGGAAACTGTTTTTT. Full variable domain (missing parts from reference TRBV30 and TRBJ1-4): SQTIHQWPATLVQPVGSPLSLECTVEGTSNPNLYWYRQAAGRGLQLLFYSVGIGQISSEVPQNLSASRPQDRQFILSSKKLLLSDSGFYLCAWTLQGGGKLFFGSGTQLSVL.

The rearrangement links TRBV20-1 to TRBJ1-1; D uncertain. Germline CDR1 reads DFQATT; CDR2 reads SNEGSKA (reference sequence). Deletions cut 6 bases from V and 10 bases from J, with 15 bases between. The CDR3 has 11 residues. The DNA for the CDR3 is TGCAGTGCCAGCCCGGAGTGGGGAGCTTTCTTT. Translating gives CSASPEWGAFF.

CDR3 protein: CASSRNPGTGELFF. The CDR3 nucleotides read TGTGCCAGCAGCAGGAATCCAGGAACCGGGGAGCTGTTTTTT. The rearrangement links TRBV7-2 to TRBJ2-2; D ambiguous. Per the germline V gene, CDR1 is SGHTA and CDR2 is FQGNSA. The CDR3 consists of 14 residues. The V end was cut by 5 bases, the J end by 5 bases, with 12 bases between.

V and J are TRBV6-6 and TRBJ1-2; D remains unclear. CDR1 is MNHNY, CDR2 SVGAGI, per germline (reference sequence). With 10 bases removed from V and 8 bases from J, the gap between germline ends came to 11 bases. The CDR3 totals 10 residues. The CDR3 sequence is CATGGGGYTF. The CDR3 region has the DNA TGTGCCACCGGTGGCGGGGGCTACACCTTC.

This clone appeared once. V and J are TRBV7-9 and TRBJ2-2; D is possibly TRBD2 (6 bases). The CDR3 length is 16 residues. The ends were cut back, 0 bases at V and 0 bases at J, with 8 bases in the middle. CDR1 is SEHNR and CDR2 is FQNEAQ in the germline V gene (reference sequence). The CDR3 sequence: CASSLAAGTNTGELFF. CDR3 nucleotides: TGTGCCAGCAGCTTAGCGGCGGGGACGAACACCGGGGAGCTGTTTTTT.

Sample share makes this clone medium-sized. The rearrangement uses TRBV29-1 and TRBJ1-1, with D possibly being TRBD1 (6 bases). Germline assignment: CDR1 SQVTM and CDR2 ANQGSEA. The V end was cut by 6 bases, the J end by 4 bases, with 12 bases between. The CDR3 has 12 residues. CDR3 sequence (DNA): TGCAGCGTCGCAGGGGTTCTCACTGAAGCTTTCTTT. Amino acid sequence: CSVAGVLTEAFF.

This clone was seen a single time. The chain links TRBV7-9 to TRBJ1-4; D unclear. V was trimmed by 0 bases and J by 10 bases, leaving 9 bases between them. CDR3 length: 13 amino acids. Germline V gene lookup returns CDR1 SEHNR and CDR2 FQNEAQ (reference sequence). The CDR3 loop is CASSLAEVAKLFF. In DNA, the CDR3 is TGTGCCAGCAGCTTAGCGGAGGTGGCAAAACTGTTTTTT.

The chain is built from TRBV11-2 and TRBJ2-7; 7 nucleotides align to TRBD2. V shed 6 bases and J 3 bases; nucleotides not matched to a gene: 8. The CDR3 is 14 amino acids. Germline V lookup: CDR1 SGHAT, CDR2 FQNNGV. The CDR3 reads CASRPSGEFYEQYF. The CDR3 nucleotides read TGTGCCAGCAGACCTAGCGGAGAGTTCTACGAGCAGTACTTC. Looking up the rest from reference TRBV11-2 and TRBJ2-7 gives the full variable domain: EAGVAQSPRYKIIEKRQSVAFWCNPISGHATLYWYQQILGQGPKLLIQFQNNGVVDDSQLPKDRFSAERLKGVDSTLKIQPAKLEDSAVYLCASRPSGEFYEQYFGPGTRLTVT.

A word on this clone: The junction differs from germline at one of its ends, possibly a read error. The chain uses TRBV6-5 and TRBJ2-7; tentatively, D is TRBD2 (5 bases). The CDR3 sequence is 14 residues long. Germline V CDR1 and CDR2: MNHEY, SVGAGI. The CDR3: CASWRPVDSSEQYF. CDR3 bases: TGTGCCAGCTGGAGGCCCGTTGATTCCTCCGAGCAGTACTTC.

This clone was seen a handful of times. V gene TRBV6-5 combines with J gene TRBJ1-5; no firm D call. CDR1 and CDR2 from the germline V gene are MNHEY and SVGAGI. The CDR3 runs 14 residues. V lost 5 bases and J lost 1, with 9 bases in between. CDR3 sequence: CASSTSGSNQPQHF. In DNA form, the CDR3 reads TGTGCCAGCAGTACCTCGGGAAGCAATCAGCCCCAGCATTTT.

The J gene is TRBJ2-7, the V gene TRBV4-1; tentatively, D is TRBD2 (5 bases). This CDR3 spans 14 amino acids. Trimming took off 4 bases at V and 5 bases at J, with 15 bases between the two ends. CDR1 and CDR2 (germline): MGHRA, YSYEKL. The CDR3 loop reads CASSPSGAGDEQYF. The CDR3 DNA sequence: TGCGCCAGCAGCCCCTCAGGTGCCGGGGACGAGCAGTACTTC.

There are a few counts of this clone. The V call is TRBV14, the J call TRBJ1-4, with 8 bases that match TRBD1. The V gene end was trimmed by 3 bases and the J gene end by 4 bases; junction bases not matched to a gene: 4. Per germline, CDR1 SGHDN and CDR2 FVKESK. CDR3 length equals 15 residues. The chain's CDR3 is CASSQYRGINEKLFF. For the CDR3, the DNA is TGTGCCAGCAGCCAGTACAGGGGGATTAATGAAAAACTGTTTTTT.

The chain couples TRBV25-1 to TRBJ2-2; 8 nucleotides line up with TRBD2. CDR1 and CDR2 from the germline V gene are MGHDK and SYGVNS. The ends lost 4 bases at V and 0 bases at J; junction bases unmatched: 7. This CDR3 spans 17 amino acids. The CDR3 DNA sequence: TGTGCCAGCAGTGGGGTGGGACTAGATACGAACACCGGGGAGCTGTTTTTT. Translation gives CASSGVGLDTNTGELFF.

The V gene is TRBV19, the J gene TRBJ1-4; TRBD1 matches 8 bases. CDR3 length: 15 amino acids. The V segment lost 7 bases and the J segment 7 bases; nucleotides outside the gene matches: 11. Germline CDR1 and CDR2: LNHDA and SQIVND (reference sequence). CDR3: CASNIGQGNGEKLFF. CDR3 in DNA: TGTGCCAGTAATATCGGACAGGGCAACGGTGAAAAACTGTTTTTT.

The chain recombines TRBV13 with TRBJ2-2; no clear D gene. This CDR3 region has 12 residues. V gave up 1 base and J gave up 8 bases, with 5 bases separating them. CDR1 PRHDT and CDR2 FYEKMQ come from the germline V gene (reference sequence). The CDR3, as DNA: TGTGCCAGCAGCTTAGTTCAGGGGGAGCTGTTTTTT. As protein: CASSLVQGELFF.

The rearrangement uses TRBV29-1 and TRBJ1-2; D is ambiguous. The CDR3 covers 14 residues. Deletions cut 4 bases from V and 4 bases from J, with 16 bases between. Looked up from germline, CDR1 is SQVTM and CDR2 is ANQGSEA. Written as DNA, the CDR3 is TGCAGCGTTGGGGTCTCCACCTCCGCCTATGGCTACACCTTC. This translates into CSVGVSTSAYGYTF.

This clone appeared a single time. The J gene is TRBJ2-7, the V gene TRBV5-1; 8 nucleotides align to TRBD1. V dropped 2 bases and J dropped 6; count of bases not matched to a gene: 7. The germline V gene encodes CDR1 SGHRS and CDR2 YFSETQ. The length of the CDR3 is 14 residues. CDR3 sequence reads: CASSFGQGSSEQYF. The CDR3 DNA reads TGCGCCAGCAGCTTTGGACAGGGATCGAGCGAGCAGTACTTC.

The rearrangement links TRBV29-1 to TRBJ1-5, with D tentatively TRBD1 (6 bases). CDR1 and CDR2 (germline): SQVTM, ANQGSEA. This CDR3 is 14 amino acids long. V lost 5 bases, J lost 0 bases, and 11 bases lay in between. The CDR3 is CSVSVDSSNQPQHF. In nucleotides, the CDR3 is TGCAGCGTTTCCGTGGACAGTAGCAATCAGCCCCAGCATTTT.

Only one count was recorded for this clone. This chain uses TRBV29-1 with TRBJ1-2; TRBD1 is a possible D gene (5 bases). Germline CDR1 reads SQVTM; CDR2 reads ANQGSEA. Trimming shortened V by 7 bases and J by 6 bases, and 12 bases separated the two germline ends. The CDR3 covers 11 residues. The CDR3 loop reads CSAPGHDGYTF. The CDR3 region has the DNA TGCAGCGCCCCCGGACATGATGGCTACACCTTC.

The chain uses TRBV7-6 and TRBJ2-7, with D maybe TRBD1 (6 bases). V lost 4 bases to trimming and J lost 6 bases, with 16 bases between them. CDR1 is SGHVS, CDR2 FNYEAQ, per germline. The CDR3 spans 14 residues. CDR3 coding DNA: TGTGCCAGCAGCTACCGGGACCAACAGGGCGAGCAGTACTTC. As protein: CASSYRDQQGEQYF.

The J gene is TRBJ1-2, the V gene TRBV7-9; D unresolved. The CDR3 is made up of 13 amino acids. Germline CDR1 and CDR2: SEHNR and FQNEAQ (reference sequence). The germline V and J ends were trimmed by 3 bases and 7 bases, with 12 bases remaining between them. The chain's CDR3 is CASSLPALGGYTF. The CDR3 bases are TGTGCCAGCAGCTTGCCAGCCCTAGGTGGCTACACCTTC.